Reported below is one T cell receptor beta chain. This clonotype was observed a few times. Its antigen is unknown. One base away there is no much larger clone; base qualities are not given. This specimen comes from a study of regulatory T cells in long-lasting Graves disease (dated by TCRdb to the early 2020s). As for the study more broadly: Antithyroid drugs had been taken for less than 3 months by newly diagnosed Graves' disease patients. This study used TCR sequencing and RNA sequencing of peripheral blood to compare persistent Graves' disease patients against newly diagnosed Graves' disease patients. The study took place in China and was registered as a clinical trial. A total of around 35 samples underwent TCR sequencing: about 13 from persistent and around 20 from newly diagnosed Graves' disease patients.

Points the paper makes about the study in general: The authors acknowledged the small sample size as a limitation that may reduce accuracy. More public clonotypes were shared among persistent patients (roughly 3,000) than among newly diagnosed patients (approximately 1,000). Compared with newly diagnosed patients, patients with persistent Graves' disease had lower TCR Shannon entropy and fewer highly expanded clones, which suggests clonal expansion. Sequencing and analysis were restricted to the TCR beta chain. Persistent disease showed preferential use of TRBV28, TRBJ1-2 and TRBJ2-5, whereas newly diagnosed disease favored TRBV20-1 and TRBJ2-1. Because the primary lesion, thyroid tissue, could not be accessed, the study looked at peripheral blood alone.

The germline V gene (reference sequence) supplies CDR1 DFQATT and CDR2 SNEGSKA. Trimming takes 0 bases from V and 5 bases from J, and the germline ends sit 17 bases apart. The CDR3 holds 16 amino acids from the cysteine to the phenylalanine. Of all the DNA, just the CDR3 is kept, 48 bases in frame from base 1. Per the publication, the time point label means: newly diagnosed GD, antithyroid drugs for less than 3 months. For both TCR sequencing and RNA sequencing, RNA was extracted from PBMCs in TRIzol. The diagnosis of Graves' disease was made according to American Thyroid Association guidelines. Recruitment of patients was carried out at an endocrinology department in Xi'an, China. Each patient gave about 10 milliliters of peripheral blood, collected in an EDTA anticoagulant tube. PBMCs were isolated by Ficoll Paque Plus density gradient separation without further T cell sorting. RNA quality was checked with an Agilent 2100 Bioanalyzer and agarose gel, and concentration with a NanoDrop 2000.

The receptor library was made with multiplex PCR. The listed sequencing device is Illumina HiSeq 4000. TCR beta libraries were built with iRepertoire HTBI primers and Arm-PCR amplification of CDR3 regions. PCR products were gel purified before sequencing. As for how the authors treated the data: Gene usage analysis of CDR3 amino acid clonotypes relied on the 60 or so TRBV and 15 or so TRBJ segments identified across samples. COPE and FqMerger were used to merge the filtered high-quality paired reads into contigs. BLAST was used to align contigs to the IMGT TRBV, TRBD and TRBJ reference genes, and CDR3 was defined following IMGT. Highly expanded clones were defined as clonotypes with a frequency above 0.1%. Repertoire diversity was measured by Shannon entropy, and V-J evenness by the Gini coefficient. A clonotype was considered public if more than one individual shared it. TCRdb reworked the public reads: Q25 trimming with fastp, MiXCR clone assembly, productive beta chains retained. CDR3 protein duplicates are merged, each entry listing the most common genes and DNA. The authors' filters were not applied to this entry. The sample table records about 310,000 distinct CDR3 sequences; about 18% of these occur just once. Approximately 35% of the sample rests with the top ten.

This clonotype was obtained from a female donor with Graves disease. The rearrangement joined TRBV20-1 to TRBJ1-5, with no D gene named confidently. Source: peripheral blood mononuclear cells (PBMCs), taken at new diagnosis, from a patient treated with antithyroid drugs. This receptor carries the CDR3 CSARDIGEPGDQPQHF. The DNA is as follows: TGCAGTGCTAGAGATATTGGGGAGCCCGGGGATCAGCCCCAGCATTTT.